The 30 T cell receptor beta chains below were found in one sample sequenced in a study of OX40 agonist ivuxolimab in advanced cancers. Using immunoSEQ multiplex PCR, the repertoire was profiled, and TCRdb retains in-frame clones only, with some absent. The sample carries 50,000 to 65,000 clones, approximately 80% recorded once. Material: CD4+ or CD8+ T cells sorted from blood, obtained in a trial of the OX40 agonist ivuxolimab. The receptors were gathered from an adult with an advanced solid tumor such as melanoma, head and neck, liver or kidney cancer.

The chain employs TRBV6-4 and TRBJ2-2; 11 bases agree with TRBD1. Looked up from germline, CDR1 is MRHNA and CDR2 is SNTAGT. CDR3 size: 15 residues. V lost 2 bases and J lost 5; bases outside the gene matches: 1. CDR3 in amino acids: CASSDRDRGTGELFF. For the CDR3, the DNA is TGTGCCAGCAGTGACCGGGACAGGGGGACCGGGGAGCTGTTTTTT.

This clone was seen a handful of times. CDR3 DNA: TGTGCCAGTAGCATTCAGATAACAGGACAGGCGAGCCCAGATACGCAGTATTTT. It translates to CASSIQITGQASPDTQYF. The chain couples TRBV19 to TRBJ2-3, with 7 bases identical to TRBD1. The CDR3 spans 18 residues. Germline V gives CDR1 LNHDA, CDR2 SQIVND (reference sequence). J lost 4 bases, V lost 6 bases, and 19 bases had no gene match.

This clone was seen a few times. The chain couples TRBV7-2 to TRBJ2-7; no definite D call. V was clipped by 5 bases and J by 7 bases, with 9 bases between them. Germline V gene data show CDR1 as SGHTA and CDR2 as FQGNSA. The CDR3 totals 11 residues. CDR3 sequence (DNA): TGTGCCAGCAGCCTCCAGAAGGAGCAGTACTTC. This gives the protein CASSLQKEQYF.

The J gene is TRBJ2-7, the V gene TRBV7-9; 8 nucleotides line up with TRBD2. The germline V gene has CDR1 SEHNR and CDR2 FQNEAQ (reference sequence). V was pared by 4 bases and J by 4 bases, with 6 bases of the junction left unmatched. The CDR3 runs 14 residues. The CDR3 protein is CASSSLGTSYEQYF. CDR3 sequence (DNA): TGTGCCAGCAGCTCCCTTGGGACTAGTTACGAGCAGTACTTC. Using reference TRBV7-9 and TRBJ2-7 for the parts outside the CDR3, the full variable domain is DTGVSQNPRHKITKRGQNVTFRCDPISEHNRLYWYRQTLGQGPEFLTYFQNEAQLEKSRLLSDRFSAERPKGSFSTLEIQRTEQGDSAMYLCASSSLGTSYEQYFGPGTRLTVT.

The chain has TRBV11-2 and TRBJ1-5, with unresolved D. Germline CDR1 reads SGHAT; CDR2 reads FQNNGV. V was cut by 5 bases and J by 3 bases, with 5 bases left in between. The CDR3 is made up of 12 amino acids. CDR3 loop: CASSPSNQPQHF. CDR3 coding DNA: TGTGCCAGCAGCCCCTCCAATCAGCCCCAGCATTTT.

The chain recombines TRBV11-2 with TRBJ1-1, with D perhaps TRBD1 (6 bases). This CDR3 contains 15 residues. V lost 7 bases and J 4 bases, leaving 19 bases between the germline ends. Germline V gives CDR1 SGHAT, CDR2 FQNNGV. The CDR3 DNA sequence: TGTGCCAGCACCCTGGGGGGGACACGCGGCACTGAAGCTTTCTTT. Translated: CASTLGGTRGTEAFF.

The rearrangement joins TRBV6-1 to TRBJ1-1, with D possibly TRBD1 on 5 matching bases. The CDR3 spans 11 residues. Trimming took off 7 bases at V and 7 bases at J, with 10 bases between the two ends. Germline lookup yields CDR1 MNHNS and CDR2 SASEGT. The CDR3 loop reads CASTWGNEAFF. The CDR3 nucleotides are TGTGCCAGCACCTGGGGGAATGAAGCTTTCTTT.

CDR3 sequence: CASSLLAGSYEQYF. CDR3 DNA sequence: TGTGCCAGCAGCTTACTAGCGGGCTCCTACGAGCAGTACTTC. The rearrangement links TRBV7-2 to TRBJ2-7; 8 bases map to TRBD2. The CDR3 totals 14 residues. V was pared by 2 bases and J by 0 bases, with 0 bases of the junction left unmatched. The germline V gene has CDR1 SGHTA and CDR2 FQGNSA.

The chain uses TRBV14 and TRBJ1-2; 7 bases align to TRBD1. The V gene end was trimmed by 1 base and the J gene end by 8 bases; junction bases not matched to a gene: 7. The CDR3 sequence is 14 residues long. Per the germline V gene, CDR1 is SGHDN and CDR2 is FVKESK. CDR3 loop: CASSQVRQGDGYTF. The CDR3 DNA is TGTGCCAGCAGCCAAGTACGGCAGGGGGACGGCTACACCTTC. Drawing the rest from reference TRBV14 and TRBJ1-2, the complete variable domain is EAGVTQFPSHSVIEKGQTVTLRCDPISGHDNLYWYRRVMGKEIKFLLHFVKESKQDESGMPNNRFLAERTGGTYSTLKVQPAELEDSGVYFCASSQVRQGDGYTFGSGTRLTVV.

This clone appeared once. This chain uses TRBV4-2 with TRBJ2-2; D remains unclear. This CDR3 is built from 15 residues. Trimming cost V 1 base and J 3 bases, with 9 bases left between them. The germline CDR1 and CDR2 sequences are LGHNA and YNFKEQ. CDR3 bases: TGTGCCAGCAGCCAAGCCGCGGTGTACACCGGGGAGCTGTTTTTT. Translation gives CASSQAAVYTGELFF.

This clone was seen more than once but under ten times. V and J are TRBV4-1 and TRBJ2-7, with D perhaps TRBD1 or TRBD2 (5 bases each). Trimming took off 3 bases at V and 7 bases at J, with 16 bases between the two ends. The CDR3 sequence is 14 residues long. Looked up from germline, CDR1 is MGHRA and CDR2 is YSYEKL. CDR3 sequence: CASSQDVGVGEQYF. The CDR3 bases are TGCGCCAGCAGCCAGGACGTGGGGGTGGGGGAGCAGTACTTC.

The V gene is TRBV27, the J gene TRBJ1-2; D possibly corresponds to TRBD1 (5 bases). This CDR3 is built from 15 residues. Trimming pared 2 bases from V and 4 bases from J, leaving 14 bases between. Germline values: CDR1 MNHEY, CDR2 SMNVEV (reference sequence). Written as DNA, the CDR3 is TGTGCCAGCAGTTTAACCGGGGGGGAAAGCTATGGCTACACCTTC. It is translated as CASSLTGGESYGYTF.

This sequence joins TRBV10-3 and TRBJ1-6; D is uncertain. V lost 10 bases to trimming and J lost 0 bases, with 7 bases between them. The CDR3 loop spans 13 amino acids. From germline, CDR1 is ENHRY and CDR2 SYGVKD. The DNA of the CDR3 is TGTGCCACCGCCGACTCCTATAATTCACCCCTCCACTTT. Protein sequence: CATADSYNSPLHF.

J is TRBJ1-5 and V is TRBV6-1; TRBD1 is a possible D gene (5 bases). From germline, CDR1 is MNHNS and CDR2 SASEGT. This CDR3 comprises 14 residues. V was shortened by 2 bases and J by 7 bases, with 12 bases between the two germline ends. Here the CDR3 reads CASSEYRTPQPQHF. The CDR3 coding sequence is TGTGCCAGCAGTGAATACCGGACACCCCAGCCCCAGCATTTT.

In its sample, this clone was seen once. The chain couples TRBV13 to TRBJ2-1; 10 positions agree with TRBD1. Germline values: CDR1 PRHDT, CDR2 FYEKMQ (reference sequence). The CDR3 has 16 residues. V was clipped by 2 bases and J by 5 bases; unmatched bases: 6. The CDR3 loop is CASSLSPGTGDNEQFF. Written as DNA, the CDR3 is TGTGCCAGCAGCTTAAGTCCCGGGACAGGGGACAATGAGCAGTTCTTC.

The CDR3 DNA follows: TGTGCCAGCAGAGGGGCCCTCCTCGAGCAGTACTTC. This translates into CASRGALLEQYF. The V and J genes are TRBV6-1 and TRBJ2-7, with D maybe TRBD1 (5 bases). CDR3 length equals 12 residues. Per germline, CDR1 MNHNS and CDR2 SASEGT. V lost 6 bases and J lost 6, with 12 bases in between.

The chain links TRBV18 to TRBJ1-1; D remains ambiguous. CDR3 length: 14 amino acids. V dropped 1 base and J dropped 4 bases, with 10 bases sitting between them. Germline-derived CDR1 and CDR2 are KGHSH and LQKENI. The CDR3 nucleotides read TGTGCCAGCTCACCACAGAAGGAGGGCACTGAAGCTTTCTTT. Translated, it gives CASSPQKEGTEAFF.

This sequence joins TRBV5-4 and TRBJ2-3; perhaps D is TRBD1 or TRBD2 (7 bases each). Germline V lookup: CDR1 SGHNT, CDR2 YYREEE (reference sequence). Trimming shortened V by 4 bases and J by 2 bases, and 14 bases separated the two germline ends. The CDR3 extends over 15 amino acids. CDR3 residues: CASSQGGASTDTQYF. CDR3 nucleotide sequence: TGTGCCAGCAGCCAGGGGGGGGCCTCCACAGATACGCAGTATTTT.

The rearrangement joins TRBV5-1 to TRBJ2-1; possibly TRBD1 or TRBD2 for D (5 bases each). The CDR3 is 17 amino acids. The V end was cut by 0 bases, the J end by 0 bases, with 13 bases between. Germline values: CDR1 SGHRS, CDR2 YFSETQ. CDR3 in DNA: TGCGCCAGCAGCTTGGGTGGGGACCTGAACTCCTACAATGAGCAGTTCTTC. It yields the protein CASSLGGDLNSYNEQFF.

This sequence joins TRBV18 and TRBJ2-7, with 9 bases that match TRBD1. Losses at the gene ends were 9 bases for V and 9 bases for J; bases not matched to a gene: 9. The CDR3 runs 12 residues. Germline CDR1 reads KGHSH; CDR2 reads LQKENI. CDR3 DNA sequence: TGTGCCAGTTTCGCGGGACAGGGTGTGCAGTACTTC. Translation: CASFAGQGVQYF.

This CDR3 is CASSLIQGPNQPQHF. In DNA form, the CDR3 reads TGTGCCAGCAGTTTAATTCAGGGTCCCAATCAGCCCCAGCATTTT. The chain is built from TRBV28 and TRBJ1-5; D possibly corresponds to TRBD1 (5 bases). Germline V CDR1 and CDR2: MDHEN, SYDVKM. V lost 2 bases and J 3 bases, leaving 11 bases between the germline ends. The CDR3 extends over 15 amino acids.

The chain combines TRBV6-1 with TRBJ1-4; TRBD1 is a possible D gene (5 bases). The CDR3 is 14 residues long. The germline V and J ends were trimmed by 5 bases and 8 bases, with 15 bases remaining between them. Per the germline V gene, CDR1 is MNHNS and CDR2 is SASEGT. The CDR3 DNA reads TGTGCCAGCAGTTCGGCAGGGCGGTGGGAAAAACTGTTTTTT. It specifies CASSSAGRWEKLFF.

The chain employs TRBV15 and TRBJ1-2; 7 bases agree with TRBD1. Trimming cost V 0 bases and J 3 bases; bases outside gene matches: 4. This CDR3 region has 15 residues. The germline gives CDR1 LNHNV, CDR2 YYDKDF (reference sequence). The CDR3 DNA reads TGTGCCACCAGCAGAGATTGGGACAGCGACTATGGCTACACCTTC. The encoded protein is CATSRDWDSDYGYTF.

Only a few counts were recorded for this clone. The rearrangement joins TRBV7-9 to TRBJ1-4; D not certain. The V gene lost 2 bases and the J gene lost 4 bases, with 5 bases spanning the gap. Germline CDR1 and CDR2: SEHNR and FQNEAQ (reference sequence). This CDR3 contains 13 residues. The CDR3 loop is CASSLRVNEKLFF. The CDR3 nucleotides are TGTGCCAGCAGCTTAAGGGTTAATGAAAAACTGTTTTTT.

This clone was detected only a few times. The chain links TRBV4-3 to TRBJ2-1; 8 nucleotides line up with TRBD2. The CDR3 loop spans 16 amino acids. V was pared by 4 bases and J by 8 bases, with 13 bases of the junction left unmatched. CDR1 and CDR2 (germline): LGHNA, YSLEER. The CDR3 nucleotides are TGCGCCAGCAGCCGGCGGGGTGCGGGGGGCGCCCATGAGCAGTTCTTC. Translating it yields CASSRRGAGGAHEQFF.

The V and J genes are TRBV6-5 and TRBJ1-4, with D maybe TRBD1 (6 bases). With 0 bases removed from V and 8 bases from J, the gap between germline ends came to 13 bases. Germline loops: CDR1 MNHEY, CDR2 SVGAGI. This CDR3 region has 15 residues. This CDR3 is CASSYSWQGKEKLFF. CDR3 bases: TGTGCCAGCAGTTACTCTTGGCAGGGGAAAGAAAAACTGTTTTTT.

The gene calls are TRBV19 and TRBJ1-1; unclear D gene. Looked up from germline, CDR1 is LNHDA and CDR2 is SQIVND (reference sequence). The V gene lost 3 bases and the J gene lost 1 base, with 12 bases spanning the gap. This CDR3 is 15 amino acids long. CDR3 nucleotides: TGTGCCAGTAGTATTCCCCAGGTAACGAACACTGAAGCTTTCTTT. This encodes CASSIPQVTNTEAFF.

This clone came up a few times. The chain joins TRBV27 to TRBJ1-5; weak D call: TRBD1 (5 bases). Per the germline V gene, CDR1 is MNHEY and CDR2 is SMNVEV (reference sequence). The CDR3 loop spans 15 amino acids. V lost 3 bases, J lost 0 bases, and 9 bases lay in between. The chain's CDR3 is CASSFDSYSNQPQHF. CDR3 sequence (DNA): TGTGCCAGCAGTTTTGACAGCTATAGCAATCAGCCCCAGCATTTT.

In DNA form, the CDR3 reads TGCAGCGTTGAAGATCTTCGGGGGGCTGGAAACACCATATATTTT. Translation gives CSVEDLRGAGNTIYF. The V and J genes are TRBV29-1 and TRBJ1-3, with D possibly being TRBD1 (5 bases). The CDR3 loop spans 15 amino acids. The V end was cut by 0 bases, the J end by 2 bases, with 11 bases between. The germline V gene encodes CDR1 SQVTM and CDR2 ANQGSEA.

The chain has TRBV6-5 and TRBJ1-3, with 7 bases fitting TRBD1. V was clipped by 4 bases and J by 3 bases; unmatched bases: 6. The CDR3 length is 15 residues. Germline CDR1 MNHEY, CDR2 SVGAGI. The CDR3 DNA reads TGTGCCAGCAGTTTAACGACAGGGATTGGAAACACCATATATTTT. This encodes CASSLTTGIGNTIYF.